These 11 T cell receptor beta chains share one sample of origin, sequenced in a study of CD8 T cells in Susac syndrome. The authors reverse transcribed roughly 0.5 to 1 ug RNA with random hexamers. TCRdb re-analysed the immunoSEQ multiplex PCR reads in MiXCR, keeping a single row per CDR3 protein. The sample shows some 120,000 distinct CDR3 sequences, roughly 92% of them seen only once. Sequences were obtained from CD8+ T cells from PBMCs. These receptors were obtained from a human donor in good health.

The gene calls are TRBV5-1 and TRBJ1-1; D is ambiguous. Trimming stripped 4 bases from V and 0 bases from J, with 10 bases between. The CDR3 has 14 residues. The germline V gene encodes CDR1 SGHRS and CDR2 YFSETQ. CDR3 DNA sequence: TGCGCCAGCAGCCCGGCTGGGATGAACACTGAAGCTTTCTTT. It codes for CASSPAGMNTEAFF.

The J gene is TRBJ2-7, the V gene TRBV6-2 or TRBV6-3; 11 positions match TRBD2. Unmatched junction bases numbered 7, after V lost 8 bases and J lost 4 bases. The CDR3 loop spans 14 amino acids. CDR1 and CDR2 (germline): MNHEY, SVGEGT. CDR3 region: CASFTSGSSYEQYF. The CDR3 DNA reads as TGTGCCAGCTTCACTAGCGGGAGTTCGTACGAGCAGTACTTC.

The rearrangement joins TRBV10-3 to TRBJ2-1; D ambiguous. This CDR3 has 12 residues. V shed 6 bases and J shed 8 bases, with 11 bases lying between them. Germline loops: CDR1 ENHRY, CDR2 SYGVKD. CDR3 nucleotide sequence: TGTGCCATCAGCATGAAGTCTCATGAGCAGTTCTTC. It encodes CAISMKSHEQFF.

The genes are TRBV6-5 and TRBJ1-2; 7 bases are a match to TRBD1. The germline CDR1 and CDR2 sequences are MNHEY and SVGAGI. V lost 5 bases, J lost 0 bases, and 6 bases stayed unmatched. This CDR3 has 15 residues. The CDR3 here is CASSRTGVANYGYTF. Written as DNA, the CDR3 is TGTGCCAGCAGTCGGACAGGAGTTGCTAACTATGGCTACACCTTC.

The chain links TRBV28 to TRBJ2-3; TRBD1 matches at 7 bases. CDR1 is MDHEN, CDR2 SYDVKM, per germline. V was clipped by 7 bases and J by 4 bases; unmatched bases: 14. The CDR3 is 16 residues long. CDR3 in amino acids: CASTDYRGIVSDTQYF. The CDR3 region has the DNA TGTGCCAGCACCGACTACAGGGGAATAGTTTCAGATACGCAGTATTTT.

The chain carries TRBV7-2 and TRBJ2-6; no clear D gene. CDR1 and CDR2 (germline): SGHTA, FQGNSA. CDR3 size: 15 residues. With 5 bases removed from V and 0 bases from J, the gap between germline ends came to 8 bases. The CDR3, as DNA: TGTGCCAGCAGCCACCGAGCCTCTGGGGCCAACGTCCTGACTTTC. Amino acids: CASSHRASGANVLTF.

The V call is TRBV7-2, the J call TRBJ2-2; D unclear. Trimming cost V 5 bases and J 5 bases, with 12 bases left between them. The germline V gene has CDR1 SGHTA and CDR2 FQGNSA. The CDR3 covers 14 residues. The CDR3 here is CASSVSAWTGELFF. DNA of the CDR3: TGTGCCAGCAGCGTAAGCGCTTGGACCGGGGAGCTGTTTTTT.

The chain employs TRBV3-1 and TRBJ2-3; D ambiguous. Germline loops: CDR1 LGHDT, CDR2 YNNKEL (reference sequence). V was cut by 1 base and J by 0 bases, with 11 bases left in between. This CDR3 is 16 amino acids long. CDR3 DNA: TGTGCCAGCAGCCAAGCAGATCGACGGAGCACAGATACGCAGTATTTT. Its protein is CASSQADRRSTDTQYF.

This chain's CDR3 is CASSQVLLRGAKDTQYF. The CDR3 region has the DNA TGTGCCAGCAGCCAAGTGTTACTCCGGGGGGCAAAAGATACGCAGTATTTT. The chain carries TRBV3-1 and TRBJ2-3, with D possibly being TRBD2 (7 bases). The CDR3 consists of 17 residues. The V and J ends lost 1 base and 5 bases respectively, with 19 bases between them. CDR1 LGHDT and CDR2 YNNKEL come from the germline V gene (reference sequence).

The chain is built from TRBV7-2 and TRBJ2-5; 7 bases match TRBD2. CDR3 length: 15 amino acids. Per the germline V gene, CDR1 is SGHTA and CDR2 is FQGNSA. V shed 0 bases and J 1 base; nucleotides not matched to a gene: 2. CDR3 coding DNA: TGTGCCAGCAGCTTAGCAGGGACTACCCAAGAGACCCAGTACTTC. Residues: CASSLAGTTQETQYF.

This chain connects TRBV3-1 to TRBJ2-5; D possibly uses TRBD1 or TRBD2 (5 bases each). The germline V and J ends were trimmed by 0 bases and 5 bases, with 10 bases remaining between them. Germline V gene lookup returns CDR1 LGHDT and CDR2 YNNKEL (reference sequence). The CDR3 extends over 14 amino acids. CDR3 coding DNA: TGTGCCAGCAGCCAAGATGGGGGTCTGGAGACCCAGTACTTC. This sequence encodes CASSQDGGLETQYF.